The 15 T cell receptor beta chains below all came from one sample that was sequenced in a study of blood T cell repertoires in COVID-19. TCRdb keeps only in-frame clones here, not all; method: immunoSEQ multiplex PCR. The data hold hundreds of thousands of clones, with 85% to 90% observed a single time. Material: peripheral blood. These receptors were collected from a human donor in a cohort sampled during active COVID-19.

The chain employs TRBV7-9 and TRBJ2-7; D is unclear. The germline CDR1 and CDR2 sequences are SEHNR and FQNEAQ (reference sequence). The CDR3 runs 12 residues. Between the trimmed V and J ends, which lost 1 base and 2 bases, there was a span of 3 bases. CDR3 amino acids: CASSLGAYEQYF. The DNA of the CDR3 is TGTGCCAGCAGCTTAGGAGCCTACGAGCAGTACTTC.

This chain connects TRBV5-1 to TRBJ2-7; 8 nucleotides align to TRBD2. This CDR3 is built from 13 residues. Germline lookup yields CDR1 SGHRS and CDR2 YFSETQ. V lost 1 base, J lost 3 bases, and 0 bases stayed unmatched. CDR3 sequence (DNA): TGCGCCAGCAGCTTGCTAGCGGGCTACGAGCAGTACTTC. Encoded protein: CASSLLAGYEQYF. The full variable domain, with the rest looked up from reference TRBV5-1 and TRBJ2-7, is KAGVTQTPRYLIKTRGQQVTLSCSPISGHRSVSWYQQTPGQGLQFLFEYFSETQRNKGNFPGRFSGRQFSNSRSEMNVSTLELGDSALYLCASSLLAGYEQYFGPGTRLTVT.

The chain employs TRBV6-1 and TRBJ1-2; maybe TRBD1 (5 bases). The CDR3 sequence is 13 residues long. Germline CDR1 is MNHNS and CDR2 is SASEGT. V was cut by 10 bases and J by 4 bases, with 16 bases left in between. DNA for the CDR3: TGTGCCACCAGAGAAGGGGCGGGCTATGGCTACACCTTC. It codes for CATREGAGYGYTF.

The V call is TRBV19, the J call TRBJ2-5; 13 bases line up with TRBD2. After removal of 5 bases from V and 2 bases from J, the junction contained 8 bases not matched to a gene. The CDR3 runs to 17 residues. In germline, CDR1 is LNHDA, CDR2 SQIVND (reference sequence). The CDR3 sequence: CASSPRTSGSLQETQYF. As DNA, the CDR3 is TGTGCCAGTAGTCCCAGGACTAGCGGGAGTCTACAAGAGACCCAGTACTTC.

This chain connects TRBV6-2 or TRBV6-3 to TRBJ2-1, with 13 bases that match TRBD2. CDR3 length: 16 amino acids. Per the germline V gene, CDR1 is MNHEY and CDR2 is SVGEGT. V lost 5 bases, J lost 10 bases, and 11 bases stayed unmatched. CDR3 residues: CASSRGLAGASLEQFF. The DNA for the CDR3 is TGTGCCAGCAGTCGCGGACTAGCGGGAGCTTCCTTAGAGCAGTTCTTC.

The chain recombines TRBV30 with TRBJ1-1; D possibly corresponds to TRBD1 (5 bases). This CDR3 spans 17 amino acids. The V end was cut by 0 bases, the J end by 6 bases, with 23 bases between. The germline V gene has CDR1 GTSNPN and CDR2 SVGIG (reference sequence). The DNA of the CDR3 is TGTGCCTGGAGTGTACTTTGGGTTTTTTTAGGGGAACCTGAAGCTTTCTTT. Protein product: CAWSVLWVFLGEPEAFF.

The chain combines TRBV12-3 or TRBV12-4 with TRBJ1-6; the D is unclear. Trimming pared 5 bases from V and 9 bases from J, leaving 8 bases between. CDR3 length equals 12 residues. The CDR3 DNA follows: TGTGCCAGCAGTACACAGACTTCACCCCTCCACTTT. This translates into CASSTQTSPLHF.

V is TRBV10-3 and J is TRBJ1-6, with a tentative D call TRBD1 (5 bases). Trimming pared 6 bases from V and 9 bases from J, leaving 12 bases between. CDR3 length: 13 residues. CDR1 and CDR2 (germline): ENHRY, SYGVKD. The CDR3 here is CAIREGQGSPLHF. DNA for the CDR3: TGTGCCATCAGGGAGGGGCAGGGTTCACCCCTCCACTTT.

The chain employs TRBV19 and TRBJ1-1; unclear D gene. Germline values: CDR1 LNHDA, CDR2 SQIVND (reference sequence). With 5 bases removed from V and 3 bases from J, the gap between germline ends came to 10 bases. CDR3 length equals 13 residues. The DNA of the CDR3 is TGTGCCAGTAGTCCCTATGATTACACTGAAGCTTTCTTT. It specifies CASSPYDYTEAFF.

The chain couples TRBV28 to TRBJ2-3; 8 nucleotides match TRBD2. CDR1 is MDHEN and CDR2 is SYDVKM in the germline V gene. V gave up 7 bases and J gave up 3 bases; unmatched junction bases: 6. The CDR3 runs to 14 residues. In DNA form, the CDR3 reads TGTGCCAGCAAAACGGGAGGGGGTACAGATACGCAGTATTTT. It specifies CASKTGGGTDTQYF.

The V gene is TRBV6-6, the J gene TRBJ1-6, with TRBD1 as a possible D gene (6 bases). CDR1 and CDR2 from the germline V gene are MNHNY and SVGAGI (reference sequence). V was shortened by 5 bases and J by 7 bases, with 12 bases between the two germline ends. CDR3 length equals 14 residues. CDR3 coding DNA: TGTGCCAGCAGTCTACAGGGAGGGAATTCACCCCTCCACTTT. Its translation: CASSLQGGNSPLHF.

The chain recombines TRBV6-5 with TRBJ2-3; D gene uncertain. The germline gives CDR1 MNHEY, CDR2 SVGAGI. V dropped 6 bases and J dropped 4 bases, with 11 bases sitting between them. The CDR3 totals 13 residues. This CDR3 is CASSQRWADTQYF. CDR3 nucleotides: TGTGCCAGCAGCCAGCGTTGGGCAGATACGCAGTATTTT.

CDR3 nucleotide sequence: TGTGCCAGCAGCCCACAGGGTGGTGAGACCCAGTACTTC. Protein product: CASSPQGGETQYF. The V call is TRBV7-3, the J call TRBJ2-5, with D maybe TRBD1 (6 bases). The CDR3 is made up of 13 amino acids. Germline V gene sequence: CDR1 SGHTA, CDR2 FQGTGA. The ends were cut back, 5 bases at V and 5 bases at J, with 12 bases in the middle.

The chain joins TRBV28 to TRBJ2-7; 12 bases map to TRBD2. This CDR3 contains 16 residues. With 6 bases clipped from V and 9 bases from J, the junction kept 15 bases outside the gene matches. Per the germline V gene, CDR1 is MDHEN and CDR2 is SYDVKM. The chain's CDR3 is CASRSSGTSGLMGQYF. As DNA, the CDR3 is TGTGCCAGCAGATCATCCGGGACTAGCGGGTTGATGGGGCAGTACTTC.

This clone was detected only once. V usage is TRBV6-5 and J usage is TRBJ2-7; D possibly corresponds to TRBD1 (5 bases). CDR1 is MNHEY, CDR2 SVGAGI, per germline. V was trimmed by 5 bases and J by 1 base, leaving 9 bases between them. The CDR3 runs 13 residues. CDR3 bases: TGTGCCAGCAGTAGAGACAGATCCTACGAGCAGTACTTC. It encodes CASSRDRSYEQYF.